One sample yielded the 30 T cell receptor beta chains listed below, sequenced in a study of blood T cell repertoires in COVID-19. Profiled with immunoSEQ multiplex PCR; TCRdb holds only in-frame clones, not every one. The sample comprises approximately 89,000 clones, 85% to 90% of which are singletons, and around 15% rests with the top ten. Material: peripheral blood. The origin of the receptors is a woman aged 70 to 79 with acute or convalescent COVID-19.

This clone was recorded many times. As DNA, the CDR3 is TGTGCCACCAGCAGAGCACAGGGTGGGCAAAACATTCAGTACTTC. Protein sequence: CATSRAQGGQNIQYF. V and J are TRBV15 and TRBJ2-4; weak D call: TRBD1 (6 bases). Germline CDR1 and CDR2: LNHNV and YYDKDF (reference sequence). This CDR3 contains 15 residues. Trimming cost V 1 base and J 5 bases, with 12 bases left between them.

V gene TRBV4-3 combines with J gene TRBJ1-2; D ambiguous. CDR3 length: 13 residues. Trimming left V 0 bases short and J 4 bases short, with 6 bases between. In germline, CDR1 is LGHNA, CDR2 YSLEER. The CDR3 is CASSQEVGYGYTF. The CDR3, as DNA: TGCGCCAGCAGCCAAGAAGTCGGCTATGGCTACACCTTC.

This chain joins TRBV6-5 and TRBJ2-1; TRBD2 agrees at 7 bases. Germline CDR1 reads MNHEY; CDR2 reads SVGAGI. V trimming: 6 bases; J trimming: 12 bases; junction bases outside the gene matches: 11. This CDR3 comprises 13 residues. CDR3 DNA: TGTGCCAGCAGCCCGCCGCGGGGGAAAGGGCAGTTCTTC. Its protein is CASSPPRGKGQFF.

Only a few counts were recorded for this clone. The chain recombines TRBV9 with TRBJ2-4; 7 bases map to TRBD1. CDR1 is SGDLS, CDR2 YYNGEE, per germline. V was clipped by 0 bases and J by 3 bases; unmatched bases: 6. The CDR3 contains 16 residues. CDR3 DNA sequence: TGTGCCAGCAGCGTAGATGACAGGGCGGGCAAAAACATTCAGTACTTC. Translation: CASSVDDRAGKNIQYF.

The rearrangement uses TRBV6-4 and TRBJ1-5; 9 nucleotides agree with TRBD1. Per the germline V gene, CDR1 is MRHNA and CDR2 is SNTAGT. V gave up 7 bases and J gave up 2 bases; unmatched junction bases: 21. This CDR3 has 20 amino acids. The CDR3 region is CASTSGSGQGRILRNQPQHF. The CDR3, as DNA: TGTGCCAGCACCTCGGGGTCGGGACAGGGTAGGATCTTACGCAATCAGCCCCAGCATTTT.

V gene TRBV3-1 (or the pseudogene TRBV3-2) combines with J gene TRBJ2-3; 8 bases agree with TRBD2. Germline V lookup: CDR1 LGHDT, CDR2 YNNKEL (reference sequence). The CDR3 runs to 16 residues. Trimming took 2 bases from V and 6 from J; bases not matched to a gene: 10. The CDR3 region is CASSQLGRGALDTQYF. DNA for the CDR3: TGTGCCAGCAGCCAACTAGGGCGGGGGGCCCTTGATACGCAGTATTTT.

This clone was counted between two and nine times. The chain carries TRBV6-5 and TRBJ2-3; the D is unclear. Trimming shortened V by 4 bases and J by 1 base, and 9 bases separated the two germline ends. The CDR3 loop spans 14 amino acids. In germline, CDR1 is MNHEY, CDR2 SVGAGI. CDR3 DNA sequence: TGTGCCAGCAGTTGGAGCGTTGGCACAGATACGCAGTATTTT. Its translation is CASSWSVGTDTQYF.

The J gene is TRBJ2-1, the V gene TRBV7-8, with 11 bases identical to TRBD2. V trimming: 0 bases; J trimming: 5 bases; junction bases outside the gene matches: 3. This CDR3 comprises 16 residues. Germline-derived CDR1 and CDR2 are SGHVS and FQNEAQ. CDR3 amino acids: CASSLAGTSGHNEQFF. The CDR3 DNA reads TGTGCCAGCAGCTTAGCGGGGACTAGCGGTCACAATGAGCAGTTCTTC.

The rearrangement uses TRBV19 and TRBJ2-3; 10 bases are a match to TRBD1. The germline V gene has CDR1 LNHDA and CDR2 SQIVND (reference sequence). The V segment lost 4 bases and the J segment 1 base; nucleotides outside the gene matches: 5. The CDR3 totals 16 residues. The CDR3 region has the DNA TGTGCCAGTAGTACCTACGGGACAGGGGGCACAGATACGCAGTATTTT. This codes for CASSTYGTGGTDTQYF.

The chain uses TRBV28 and TRBJ2-3; D remains ambiguous. Germline V gene data show CDR1 as MDHEN and CDR2 as SYDVKM. This CDR3 is built from 11 residues. V was clipped by 7 bases and J by 5 bases, with 7 bases between them. CDR3 DNA sequence: TGTGCCAGCAAGTCAGAAGATACGCAGTATTTT. As protein: CASKSEDTQYF.

This chain joins TRBV11-2 and TRBJ1-5, with a tentative D call TRBD1 (6 bases). The CDR3 covers 15 residues. Germline CDR1 reads SGHAT; CDR2 reads FQNNGV. With 5 bases removed from V and 5 bases from J, the gap between germline ends came to 16 bases. The CDR3 DNA follows: TGTGCCAGCAGCCCCTCGGGGGGGGCTCATCAGCCCCAGCATTTT. Encoded protein: CASSPSGGAHQPQHF. The variable domain in full, with the rest retrieved from reference TRBV11-2 and TRBJ1-5, is EAGVAQSPRYKIIEKRQSVAFWCNPISGHATLYWYQQILGQGPKLLIQFQNNGVVDDSQLPKDRFSAERLKGVDSTLKIQPAKLEDSAVYLCASSPSGGAHQPQHFGDGTRLSIL.

The chain combines TRBV19 with TRBJ1-1; D is uncertain. The CDR3 spans 16 residues. Trimming cost V 7 bases and J 0 bases, with 18 bases left between them. CDR1 and CDR2 (germline): LNHDA, SQIVND (reference sequence). CDR3 region: CASIPPRRRLNTEAFF. The DNA for the CDR3 is TGTGCCAGTATCCCACCCCGGAGACGCCTGAACACTGAAGCTTTCTTT.

The V gene is TRBV7-2, the J gene TRBJ2-4; D is ambiguous. V was pared by 3 bases and J by 2 bases, with 8 bases between. The CDR3 length is 14 residues. In germline, CDR1 is SGHTA, CDR2 FQGNSA. In DNA form, the CDR3 reads TGTGCCAGCAGCTTTACACAGACCAAAAACATTCAGTACTTC. Translation gives CASSFTQTKNIQYF.

This clone has a handful of counts. This sequence joins TRBV24-1 and TRBJ2-2; 9 bases are a match to TRBD1. J lost 8 bases, V lost 4 bases, and 7 bases had no gene match. Germline CDR1 and CDR2: KGHDR and SFDVKD. The CDR3 is 15 residues long. The CDR3 DNA reads as TGTGCCACCAGTGACAACCGGGGACAGGGAGGGGAGCTGTTTTTT. As protein: CATSDNRGQGGELFF.

The genes are TRBV5-1 and TRBJ2-3; 12 positions match TRBD2. The CDR3 extends over 17 amino acids. With 1 base clipped from V and 5 bases from J, the junction kept 8 bases outside the gene matches. Per the germline V gene, CDR1 is SGHRS and CDR2 is YFSETQ. CDR3 sequence: CASSLSLAGGHGDTQYF. CDR3 sequence (DNA): TGCGCCAGCAGCTTGAGCCTAGCGGGGGGGCACGGAGATACGCAGTATTTT. Filled out from reference TRBV5-1 and TRBJ2-3, the complete variable domain reads KAGVTQTPRYLIKTRGQQVTLSCSPISGHRSVSWYQQTPGQGLQFLFEYFSETQRNKGNFPGRFSGRQFSNSRSEMNVSTLELGDSALYLCASSLSLAGGHGDTQYFGPGTRLTVL.

V gene TRBV7-9 combines with J gene TRBJ1-5; maybe TRBD1 (6 bases). The CDR3 runs 15 residues. CDR1 is SEHNR, CDR2 FQNEAQ, per germline (reference sequence). V dropped 0 bases and J dropped 7 bases, with 13 bases sitting between them. The CDR3 bases are TGTGCCAGCAGCTTAGCAGGGGGATTAGGGCAGCCCCAGCATTTT. As protein: CASSLAGGLGQPQHF.

This sequence joins TRBV28 and TRBJ1-4; D is perhaps TRBD1 (6 bases). V was pared by 2 bases and J by 8 bases, with 15 bases between. Germline lookup yields CDR1 MDHEN and CDR2 SYDVKM. The CDR3 extends over 15 amino acids. The CDR3 DNA follows: TGTGCCAGCAGTTTAAAGCGGGGGCGCGAAGAAAAACTGTTTTTT. Encoded protein: CASSLKRGREEKLFF.

The V call is TRBV4-1, the J call TRBJ2-1; 7 nucleotides align to TRBD1. This CDR3 comprises 15 residues. CDR1 and CDR2 (germline): MGHRA, YSYEKL. Trimming at V came to 4 bases and at J to 0 bases, leaving 3 bases not matched to a gene. The CDR3 sequence is CASSRTGSSYNEQFF. The CDR3 DNA reads as TGCGCCAGCAGCCGGACAGGTAGCTCCTACAATGAGCAGTTCTTC.

This chain links TRBV28 with TRBJ2-3; 9 nucleotides match TRBD1. After removal of 6 bases from V and 3 bases from J, the junction contained 4 bases not matched to a gene. CDR1 MDHEN and CDR2 SYDVKM come from the germline V gene. CDR3 length: 14 amino acids. The CDR3 DNA follows: TGTGCCAGCAGGGACGACAGGGGGACAGATACGCAGTATTTT. Its protein product is CASRDDRGTDTQYF.

This chain connects TRBV29-1 to TRBJ2-1; TRBD1 might be the D (6 bases). The CDR3 has 14 residues. Per the germline V gene, CDR1 is SQVTM and CDR2 is ANQGSEA. V lost 1 base and J 2 bases, leaving 9 bases between the germline ends. The CDR3 loop reads CSVEAGGTYNEQFF. CDR3 in DNA: TGCAGCGTTGAAGCTGGGGGCACCTACAATGAGCAGTTCTTC.

The V call is TRBV11-2, the J call TRBJ1-6; 7 bases align to TRBD1. Germline loops: CDR1 SGHAT, CDR2 FQNNGV. The CDR3 length is 17 residues. The J segment lost 7 bases and the V segment lost 3 bases, leaving 12 bases of the junction unmatched. CDR3 in amino acids: CASSFGTRDSLNSPLHF. The DNA of the CDR3 is TGTGCCAGCAGCTTTGGGACTCGGGACAGCCTAAATTCACCCCTCCACTTT.

The rearrangement uses TRBV7-6 and TRBJ2-7; a weak D match, TRBD2 (5 bases). Per germline, CDR1 SGHVS and CDR2 FNYEAQ. The CDR3 runs 14 residues. V lost 1 base, J lost 5 bases, and 12 bases lay in between. In DNA form, the CDR3 reads TGTGCCAGCAGCTTAGGGGCGGGCCATGACGAGCAGTACGTC. Amino acids: CASSLGAGHDEQYV.

The V and J genes are TRBV2 and TRBJ2-4; no reliable D call. The germline CDR1 and CDR2 sequences are SNHLY and FYNNEI. This CDR3 spans 14 amino acids. V dropped 0 bases and J dropped 4 bases, with 7 bases sitting between them. CDR3 sequence: CASSEAPGKNIQYF. DNA of the CDR3: TGTGCCAGCAGTGAAGCACCCGGGAAAAACATTCAGTACTTC.

The V and J genes are TRBV9 and TRBJ2-1; 9 bases agree with TRBD1. Germline CDR1 reads SGDLS; CDR2 reads YYNGEE. The junction had 4 bases not matched to a gene; V was cut back by 0 bases and J by 3 bases. The CDR3 runs 16 residues. The CDR3 sequence is CASSVEWTGDYNEQFF. As DNA, the CDR3 is TGTGCCAGCAGCGTAGAGTGGACAGGGGACTACAATGAGCAGTTCTTC.

This chain connects TRBV10-2 to TRBJ1-4; D call uncertain. This CDR3 is 15 amino acids long. Germline V gene data show CDR1 as WSHSY and CDR2 as SAAADI. The V gene lost 6 bases and the J gene lost 0 bases, with 11 bases spanning the gap. The CDR3 spells CASSPSVATNEKLFF. In DNA form, the CDR3 reads TGCGCCAGCAGCCCCTCGGTCGCAACTAATGAAAAACTGTTTTTT.

This clone was seen just once. The chain has TRBV7-2 and TRBJ1-1; no clear D gene. CDR3 size: 14 residues. Trimming left V 5 bases short and J 1 base short, with 11 bases between. Germline V gene data show CDR1 as SGHTA and CDR2 as FQGNSA. For the CDR3, the DNA is TGTGCCAGCAGCCGTCCACGGGAGAACACTGAAGCTTTCTTT. Its protein product is CASSRPRENTEAFF. Looking up the rest from reference TRBV7-2 and TRBJ1-1 gives the full variable domain: GAGVSQSPSNKVTEKGKDVELRCDPISGHTALYWYRQSLGQGLEFLIYFQGNSAPDKSGLPSDRFSAERTGGSVSTLTIQRTQQEDSAVYLCASSRPRENTEAFFGQGTRLTVV.

The J gene is TRBJ2-7, the V gene TRBV15; 10 nucleotides match TRBD1. This CDR3 region has 16 residues. Germline assignment: CDR1 LNHNV and CDR2 YYDKDF (reference sequence). The junction had 10 bases not matched to a gene; V was cut back by 4 bases and J by 4 bases. In DNA form, the CDR3 reads TGTGCCACCAGCAAGGGGGGGGGACAGGGGTCTTACGAGCAGTACGTC. It specifies CATSKGGGQGSYEQYV.

The chain employs TRBV19 and TRBJ1-5, with unresolved D. Trimming stripped 3 bases from V and 3 bases from J, with 12 bases between. Germline loops: CDR1 LNHDA, CDR2 SQIVND (reference sequence). This CDR3 region has 15 residues. In nucleotides, the CDR3 is TGTGCCAGTAGTATGTCACGACTGTACAATCAGCCCCAGCATTTT. Its translation: CASSMSRLYNQPQHF. Based on the CDR3 plus reference TRBV19 and TRBJ1-5, the full variable domain is DGGITQSPKYLFRKEGQNVTLSCEQNLNHDAMYWYRQDPGQGLRLIYYSQIVNDFQKGDIAEGYSVSREKKESFPLTVTSAQKNPTAFYLCASSMSRLYNQPQHFGDGTRLSIL.

This clone was recorded a few times. The gene calls are TRBV5-1 and TRBJ2-5; D not certain. The CDR3 runs to 15 residues. Germline CDR1 SGHRS, CDR2 YFSETQ. Trimming removed 0 bases from V and 2 bases from J, with 11 bases in between. The CDR3 protein is CASSLAVGRQETQYF. The CDR3 bases are TGCGCCAGCAGCTTGGCTGTTGGCAGGCAAGAGACCCAGTACTTC.

The chain links TRBV2 to TRBJ1-2; 9 nucleotides agree with TRBD1. CDR1 and CDR2 from the germline V gene are SNHLY and FYNNEI. The CDR3 length is 16 residues. V lost 4 bases and J lost 8; bases outside the gene matches: 14. CDR3 sequence (DNA): TGTGCCAGCAGTGCTCCTACCCCCGGGACAGGGTTCGGCTACACCTTC. Encoded protein: CASSAPTPGTGFGYTF.